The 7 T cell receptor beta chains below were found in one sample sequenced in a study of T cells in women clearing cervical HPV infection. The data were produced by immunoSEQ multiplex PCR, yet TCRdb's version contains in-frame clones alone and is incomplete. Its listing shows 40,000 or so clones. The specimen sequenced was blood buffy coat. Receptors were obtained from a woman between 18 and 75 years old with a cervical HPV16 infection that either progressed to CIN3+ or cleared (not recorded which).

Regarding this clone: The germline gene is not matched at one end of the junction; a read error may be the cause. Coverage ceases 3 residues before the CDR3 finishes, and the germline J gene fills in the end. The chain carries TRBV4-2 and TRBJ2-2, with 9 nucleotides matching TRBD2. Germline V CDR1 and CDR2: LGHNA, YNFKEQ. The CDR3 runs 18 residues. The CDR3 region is CASSQEHPSGANTGELFF. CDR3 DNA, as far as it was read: TGCGCCAGCAGCCAGGAACACCCTAGCGGGGCGAACACCGGGGAG.

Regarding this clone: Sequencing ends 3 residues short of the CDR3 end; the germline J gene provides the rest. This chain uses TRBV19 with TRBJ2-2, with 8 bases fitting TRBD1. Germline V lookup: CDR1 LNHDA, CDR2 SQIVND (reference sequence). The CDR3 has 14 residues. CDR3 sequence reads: CASSPQGGDSPLFF. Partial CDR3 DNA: TGTGCCAGTAGTCCACAGGGGGGTGATTCACCG.

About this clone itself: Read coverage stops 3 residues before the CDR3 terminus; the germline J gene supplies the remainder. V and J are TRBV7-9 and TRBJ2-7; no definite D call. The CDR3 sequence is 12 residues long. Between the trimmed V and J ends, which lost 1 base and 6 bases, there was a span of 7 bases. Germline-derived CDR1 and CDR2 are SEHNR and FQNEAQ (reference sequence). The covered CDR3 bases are TGTGCCAGCAGCTTAGAAGTCGGCGAG. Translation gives CASSLEVGE. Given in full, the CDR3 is CASSLEVGEQYF.

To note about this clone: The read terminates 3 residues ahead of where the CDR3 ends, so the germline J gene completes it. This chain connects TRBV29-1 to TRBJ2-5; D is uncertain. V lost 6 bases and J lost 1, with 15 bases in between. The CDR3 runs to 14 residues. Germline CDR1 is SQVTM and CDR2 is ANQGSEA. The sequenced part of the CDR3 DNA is TGCAGCGTGCCGGATCAGGAGACCCAAGAGACC. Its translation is CSVPDQETQET. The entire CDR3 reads CSVPDQETQETQYF.

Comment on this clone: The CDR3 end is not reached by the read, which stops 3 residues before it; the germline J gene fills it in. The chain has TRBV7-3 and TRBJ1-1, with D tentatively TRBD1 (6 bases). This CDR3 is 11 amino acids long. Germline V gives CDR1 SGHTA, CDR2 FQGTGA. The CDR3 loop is CASSGGAGAFF. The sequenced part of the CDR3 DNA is TGTGCCAGCAGCGGGGGGGCGGGG.

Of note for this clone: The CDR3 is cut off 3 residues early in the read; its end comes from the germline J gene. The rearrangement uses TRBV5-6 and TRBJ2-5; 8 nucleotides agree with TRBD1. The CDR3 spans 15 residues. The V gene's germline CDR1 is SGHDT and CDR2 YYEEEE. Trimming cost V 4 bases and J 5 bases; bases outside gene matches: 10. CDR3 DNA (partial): TGTGCCAGCAGCCGTGCAGGGGGCGTAGGTGAGACC. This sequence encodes CASSRAGGVGET. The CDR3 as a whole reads CASSRAGGVGETQYF.

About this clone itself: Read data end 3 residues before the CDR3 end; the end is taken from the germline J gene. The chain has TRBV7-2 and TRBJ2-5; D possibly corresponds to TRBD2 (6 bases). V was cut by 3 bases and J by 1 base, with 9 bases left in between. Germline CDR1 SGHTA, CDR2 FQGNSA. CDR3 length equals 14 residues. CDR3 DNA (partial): TGTGCCAGCAGCTTTGGGACTGGCCAAGAGACC. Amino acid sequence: CASSFGTGQET. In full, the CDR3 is CASSFGTGQETQYF.